This passage covers 21 T cell receptor beta chains from one sample sequenced in a study of blood T cell repertoires in COVID-19. Sequencing used immunoSEQ multiplex PCR; TCRdb keeps in-frame clones, though not all of them. Among roughly 250,000 clones listed, around four fifths were seen once. Sequencing input: peripheral blood. These receptors were taken from an older woman with active or convalescent COVID-19.

This sequence joins TRBV7-9 and TRBJ2-7, with 8 bases identical to TRBD2. The trim removed 5 bases at V and 6 bases at J, leaving 12 bases unmatched. The length of the CDR3 is 15 residues. Germline V gene data show CDR1 as SEHNR and CDR2 as FQNEAQ (reference sequence). This chain's CDR3 is CASSKNSGIVREQYF. CDR3 in DNA: TGTGCCAGCAGCAAAAATAGCGGGATAGTGCGCGAGCAGTACTTC.

The V call is TRBV2, the J call TRBJ2-5, with 9 bases fitting TRBD2. The V gene end was trimmed by 5 bases and the J gene end by 1 base; junction bases not matched to a gene: 5. The CDR3 covers 15 residues. Germline values: CDR1 SNHLY, CDR2 FYNNEI. This CDR3 reads CASSRSGRGQETQYF. The CDR3 DNA is TGTGCCAGCAGTCGTAGCGGGAGAGGCCAAGAGACCCAGTACTTC.

This chain connects TRBV2 to TRBJ1-1; possibly TRBD1 for D (5 bases). Germline CDR1 and CDR2: SNHLY and FYNNEI. Trimming stripped 5 bases from V and 6 bases from J, with 7 bases between. The CDR3 covers 11 residues. The CDR3 DNA reads TGTGCCAGCAGTTACAGGTCTGAAGCTTTCTTT. Translation: CASSYRSEAFF.

The V and J genes are TRBV3-1 (or the pseudogene TRBV3-2) and TRBJ2-1, with 7 bases lining up with TRBD2. The CDR3 totals 13 residues. Germline V gene sequence: CDR1 LGHDT, CDR2 YNNKEL (reference sequence). V dropped 2 bases and J dropped 8; count of bases not matched to a gene: 3. The CDR3 here is CASSQLAGDEQFF. CDR3 DNA: TGTGCCAGCAGCCAATTAGCGGGCGATGAGCAGTTCTTC.

The V gene is TRBV5-5, the J gene TRBJ2-1; 9 bases fit TRBD2. The CDR3 is 18 amino acids. The J segment lost 0 bases and the V segment lost 0 bases, leaving 7 bases of the junction unmatched. Germline CDR1 SGHKS, CDR2 YYEKEE (reference sequence). The CDR3 spells CASSLASGNPSSYNEQFF. For the CDR3, the DNA is TGTGCCAGCAGCTTGGCTAGCGGGAATCCAAGCTCCTACAATGAGCAGTTCTTC.

The chain links TRBV24-1 to TRBJ2-7; TRBD2 might be the D (6 bases). The CDR3 covers 17 residues. Germline lookup yields CDR1 KGHDR and CDR2 SFDVKD. V was pared by 8 bases and J by 2 bases, with 24 bases between. The CDR3 spells CATNVAPGGRTPYEQYF. The CDR3 nucleotides read TGTGCCACCAACGTGGCCCCTGGTGGGAGGACCCCCTACGAGCAGTACTTC.

The chain recombines TRBV5-4 with TRBJ2-3; 9 bases are a match to TRBD1. V was clipped by 4 bases and J by 3 bases; unmatched bases: 9. Germline loops: CDR1 SGHNT, CDR2 YYREEE (reference sequence). The CDR3 contains 16 residues. For the CDR3, the DNA is TGTGCCAGCAGCCCTGCCCGGGACAGGGCGACAGATACGCAGTATTTT. Its protein is CASSPARDRATDTQYF.

This clone was found a few times. The chain recombines TRBV29-1 with TRBJ1-2, with a tentative D call TRBD1 (6 bases). The germline V gene encodes CDR1 SQVTM and CDR2 ANQGSEA. CDR3 length: 13 residues. Between the trimmed V and J ends, which lost 4 bases and 3 bases, there was a span of 12 bases. Written as DNA, the CDR3 is TGCAGCGTTGCGGGCAGGGGAGACTATGGCTACACCTTC. This encodes CSVAGRGDYGYTF.

The chain has TRBV9 and TRBJ1-6; D gene unclear. CDR3 length equals 15 residues. Trimming removed 0 bases from V and 10 bases from J, with 14 bases in between. The germline V gene has CDR1 SGDLS and CDR2 YYNGEE. The CDR3 coding sequence is TGTGCCAGCAGCGTAGGCGGAGGGCGAGGATCACCCCTCCACTTT. It translates to CASSVGGGRGSPLHF. The whole variable domain, filled in from reference TRBV9 and TRBJ1-6, reads DSGVTQTPKHLITATGQRVTLRCSPRSGDLSVYWYQQSLDQGLQFLIQYYNGEERAKGNILERFSAQQFPDLHSELNLSSLELGDSALYFCASSVGGGRGSPLHFGNGTRLTVT.

This chain links TRBV28 with TRBJ1-2; 7 bases fit TRBD1. The CDR3 is 14 residues long. V shed 6 bases and J 2 bases; nucleotides not matched to a gene: 6. Germline V gene lookup returns CDR1 MDHEN and CDR2 SYDVKM. The CDR3 coding sequence is TGTGCCAGCAGGTCCTCGGGACAGAACTATGGCTACACCTTC. It specifies CASRSSGQNYGYTF.

The J gene is TRBJ1-1, the V gene TRBV19; D remains ambiguous. Germline V gives CDR1 LNHDA, CDR2 SQIVND (reference sequence). V was cut by 7 bases and J by 1 base, with 13 bases left in between. The CDR3 is 14 residues long. CDR3: CASTSGVANTEAFF. CDR3 DNA sequence: TGTGCCAGTACCTCCGGGGTGGCGAACACTGAAGCTTTCTTT.

The chain joins TRBV3-1 (or the pseudogene TRBV3-2) to TRBJ1-6; tentative D call: TRBD1 (5 bases). Germline CDR1 reads LGHDT; CDR2 reads YNNKEL (reference sequence). The CDR3 length is 17 residues. V was cut by 2 bases and J by 7 bases, with 18 bases left in between. The CDR3 nucleotides read TGTGCCAGCAGCCAATCGTACGGGAGGGGATGGAATTCACCCCTCCACTTT. Protein: CASSQSYGRGWNSPLHF.

V is TRBV5-1 and J is TRBJ2-3, with no clear D. CDR3 length equals 15 residues. The V end was cut by 0 bases, the J end by 0 bases, with 8 bases between. Germline lookup yields CDR1 SGHRS and CDR2 YFSETQ. In nucleotides, the CDR3 is TGCGCCAGCAGCTTGGGTACAGTTAGCACAGATACGCAGTATTTT. It specifies CASSLGTVSTDTQYF.

This clone turned up a few times. V gene TRBV6-6 combines with J gene TRBJ2-7; D is perhaps TRBD2 (6 bases). Germline CDR1 reads MNHNY; CDR2 reads SVGAGI (reference sequence). V was cut by 4 bases and J by 3 bases, with 10 bases left in between. The length of the CDR3 is 13 residues. DNA of the CDR3: TGTGCCAGCAGTTTGAAGGGAGGCTACGAGCAGTACGTC. Amino acids: CASSLKGGYEQYV.

The chain combines TRBV3-1 (or the pseudogene TRBV3-2) with TRBJ2-5; D might be TRBD2 (5 bases). The V gene lost 3 bases and the J gene lost 10 bases, with 12 bases spanning the gap. The germline CDR1 and CDR2 sequences are LGHDT and YNNKEL (reference sequence). This CDR3 is built from 12 residues. The DNA for the CDR3 is TGTGCCAGCAGCCAGTCCCGTAGCGACCAGTACTTC. Translating gives CASSQSRSDQYF.

The J gene is TRBJ2-7, the V gene TRBV4-1, with 7 nucleotides matching TRBD1. Per the germline V gene, CDR1 is MGHRA and CDR2 is YSYEKL. Unmatched junction bases numbered 6, after V lost 4 bases and J lost 0 bases. The CDR3 loop spans 15 amino acids. The DNA of the CDR3 is TGCGCCAGCAGCCTTGGACAGGTGAACTCCTACGAGCAGTACTTC. As protein: CASSLGQVNSYEQYF.

The chain recombines TRBV6-5 with TRBJ2-4; 9 nucleotides align to TRBD1. J lost 8 bases, V lost 4 bases, and 9 bases had no gene match. This CDR3 comprises 15 residues. Germline CDR1 MNHEY, CDR2 SVGAGI. The DNA for the CDR3 is TGTGCCAGCAGTTCGTCAGGGACAGGGATATACATTCAGTACTTC. It codes for CASSSSGTGIYIQYF.

This rearrangement joins TRBV6-5 to TRBJ2-7; a weak D match, TRBD1 (6 bases). Trimming took 4 bases from V and 3 from J, leaving 16 bases between them. Germline CDR1 MNHEY, CDR2 SVGAGI. This CDR3 spans 15 amino acids. This CDR3 reads CASSSRSTGHYEQYV. The CDR3 region has the DNA TGTGCCAGCAGTTCCCGATCGACAGGACACTACGAGCAGTACGTC.

The chain has TRBV12-3 or TRBV12-4 and TRBJ2-7; tentatively, D is TRBD2 (6 bases). This CDR3 is built from 13 residues. With 8 bases removed from V and 0 bases from J, the gap between germline ends came to 11 bases. The CDR3: CASRLEGSYEQYF. DNA of the CDR3: TGTGCCAGCCGATTGGAGGGCTCCTACGAGCAGTACTTC.

CDR3 in amino acids: CASSAISGTSYNEQFF. The CDR3 bases are TGTGCCAGCAGTGCAATATCCGGGACATCCTACAATGAGCAGTTCTTC. The chain combines TRBV2 with TRBJ2-1; TRBD1 is a possible D gene (6 bases). Germline V gives CDR1 SNHLY, CDR2 FYNNEI. There are 16 residues in the CDR3. Trimming stripped 4 bases from V and 1 base from J, with 14 bases between.

The genes are TRBV3-1 (or the pseudogene TRBV3-2) and TRBJ1-6, with a tentative D call TRBD1 (5 bases). V was cut by 1 base and J by 7 bases, with 8 bases left in between. CDR1 is LGHDT, CDR2 YNNKEL, per germline (reference sequence). This CDR3 is built from 14 residues. CDR3 bases: TGTGCCAGCAGCCAAGGGGGCAGAAATTCACCCCTCCACTTT. It translates to CASSQGGRNSPLHF.